This TCR beta chain was identified in a study of cytomegalovirus exposure and HLA in healthy donors. Overall study results and limits: Researchers left out some V segments, among them TRBV6-2 and TRBV6-3, as indistinguishable. The authors enumerated roughly 160 TCR beta chains as linked to cytomegalovirus. A cluster of highly shared sequence variants was likely a sequencing artifact. Several top significant clusters appeared, in a later analysis, to be linked to common viral pathogens.

Note on this clone: The antigen is undetermined.

This CDR3 is built from 17 residues. V gave up 4 bases and J gave up 0 bases, with 15 bases separating them. The V gene's germline CDR1 is SEHNR and CDR2 FQNEAQ (reference sequence). Researchers ran the PCR with 60 Vbeta and 13 Jbeta primers. Measured with immunoSEQ multiplex PCR; TCRdb has only the in-frame clones, and not every one. The sample shows some 180,000 clones, around 80% of them seen only once. Sequencing was carried out using PBMCs. The chain is built from TRBV7-9 and TRBJ1-4; maybe TRBD1 (6 bases). This clonotype was obtained from a woman aged 55 to 70 in good health and CMV-seropositive. The CDR3 protein is CASSSARQEPTNEKLFF. CDR3 sequence (DNA): TGTGCCAGCAGCTCAGCACGACAGGAACCAACTAATGAAAAACTGTTTTTT.